What follows describes a single T cell receptor (beta chain). In the original workflow: The authors estimated nucleated cell counts from reference gene primer amplification. Assay used: immunoSEQ multiplex PCR; TCRdb lists only in-frame clones, some missing. V and J calls and clone size are given by that table; D and trimming were obtained from the DNA. The table records about 80,000 clones, roughly 79% of them present only once. The sample belongs to a study of blood T cell repertoires in COVID-19. Turning to the study itself: Acute-phase and convalescent COVID-19 samples originated in the United States, Italy and Spain. T cells, B-cell-depleted T cells, or PBMCs supplied cDNA or gDNA.

The sequence derives from a human donor in a cohort sampled during active COVID-19. Sequenced: peripheral blood.

The CDR3 is CAWSAGKYYGYTF. The CDR3 bases are TGTGCCTGGAGCGCAGGGAAATACTATGGCTACACCTTC. V and J are TRBV30 and TRBJ1-2; TRBD1 might be the D (5 bases). CDR3 length equals 13 residues. Germline CDR1 reads GTSNPN; CDR2 reads SVGIG (reference sequence). V lost 3 bases, J lost 3 bases, and 11 bases lay in between.